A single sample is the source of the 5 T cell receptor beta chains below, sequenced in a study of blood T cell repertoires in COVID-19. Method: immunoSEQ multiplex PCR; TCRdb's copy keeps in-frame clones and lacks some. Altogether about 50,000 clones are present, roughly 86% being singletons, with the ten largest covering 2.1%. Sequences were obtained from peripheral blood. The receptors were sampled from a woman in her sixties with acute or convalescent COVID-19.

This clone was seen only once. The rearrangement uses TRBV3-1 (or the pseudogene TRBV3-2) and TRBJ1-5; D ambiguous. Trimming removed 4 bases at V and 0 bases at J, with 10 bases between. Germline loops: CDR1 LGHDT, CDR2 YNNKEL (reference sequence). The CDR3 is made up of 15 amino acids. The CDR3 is CASSPFRSSNQPQHF. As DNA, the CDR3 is TGTGCCAGCAGCCCCTTCCGGAGTAGCAATCAGCCCCAGCATTTT.

CDR3 residues: CATRDRVGGNEQFF. Written as DNA, the CDR3 is TGTGCCACCAGAGACAGGGTAGGTGGCAATGAGCAGTTCTTC. The V gene is TRBV15, the J gene TRBJ2-1, with 7 bases matching TRBD1. CDR3 length: 14 residues. Germline V CDR1 and CDR2: LNHNV, YYDKDF (reference sequence). V lost 6 bases, J lost 6 bases, and 8 bases stayed unmatched.

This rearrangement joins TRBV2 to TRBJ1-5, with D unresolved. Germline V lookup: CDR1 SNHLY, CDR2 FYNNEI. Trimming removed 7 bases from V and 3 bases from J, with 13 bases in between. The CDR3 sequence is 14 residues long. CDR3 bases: TGTGCCAGCATGAGGTCTCACAACAATCAGCCCCAGCATTTT. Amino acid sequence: CASMRSHNNQPQHF.

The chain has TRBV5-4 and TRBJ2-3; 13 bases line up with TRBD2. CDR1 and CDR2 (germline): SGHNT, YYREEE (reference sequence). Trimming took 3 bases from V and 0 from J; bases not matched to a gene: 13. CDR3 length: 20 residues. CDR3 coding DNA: TGTGCCAGCAGCTCCTCACTTGGTACTAGCGGGAGGGTAAGCACAGATACGCAGTATTTT. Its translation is CASSSSLGTSGRVSTDTQYF.

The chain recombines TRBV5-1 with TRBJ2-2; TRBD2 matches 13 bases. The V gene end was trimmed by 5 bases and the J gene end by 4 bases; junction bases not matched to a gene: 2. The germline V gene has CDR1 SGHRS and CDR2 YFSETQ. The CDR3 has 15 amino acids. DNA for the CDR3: TGCGCCAGCAGTCGGACTAGCGGGAGCACCGGGGAGCTGTTTTTT. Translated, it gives CASSRTSGSTGELFF. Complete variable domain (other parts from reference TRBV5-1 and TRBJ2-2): KAGVTQTPRYLIKTRGQQVTLSCSPISGHRSVSWYQQTPGQGLQFLFEYFSETQRNKGNFPGRFSGRQFSNSRSEMNVSTLELGDSALYLCASSRTSGSTGELFFGEGSRLTVL.